The 9 T cell receptor beta chains below come from one sample, sequenced in a study of control samples from healthy donors and cancer patients. The method was immunoSEQ multiplex PCR; TCRdb's version includes in-frame clones alone and lacks a portion of them. Here the sample spans more than 45,000 clones, over 90% being singletons. The specimen sequenced was PBMCs. The receptors derive from a woman in her forties or fifties with head and neck cancer.

V usage is TRBV3-1 (or the pseudogene TRBV3-2) and J usage is TRBJ1-1; a possible D gene is TRBD1 (5 bases). With 2 bases removed from V and 5 bases from J, the gap between germline ends came to 21 bases. This CDR3 spans 17 amino acids. Germline V gene lookup returns CDR1 LGHDT and CDR2 YNNKEL (reference sequence). The DNA of the CDR3 is TGTGCCAGCAGCCAACACAGGACACGTGGGGGGAGTACTGAAGCTTTCTTT. Its protein product is CASSQHRTRGGSTEAFF.

On this clone: Germline and junction disagree at one end, which may indicate a read error. V is TRBV6-1 and J is TRBJ2-3; a weak D match, TRBD2 (6 bases). CDR3 length: 14 residues. CDR1 is MNHNS and CDR2 is SASEGT in the germline V gene. The CDR3 DNA follows: TGTGCCAGCAGGGAAGCGGGCGGGGCAGATACGCAGTATTTT. As protein: CASREAGGADTQYF.

V gene TRBV30 combines with J gene TRBJ2-7, with 7 bases matching TRBD2. The CDR3 is 13 amino acids. Germline V CDR1 and CDR2: GTSNPN, SVGIG (reference sequence). Losses at the gene ends were 5 bases for V and 2 bases for J; bases not matched to a gene: 6. The CDR3 protein is CAWLPSGTYEQYF. CDR3 coding DNA: TGTGCCTGGTTGCCTAGCGGCACCTACGAGCAGTACTTC.

The chain recombines TRBV3-1 (or the pseudogene TRBV3-2) with TRBJ1-2, with 12 bases identical to TRBD1. CDR3 length: 16 amino acids. The germline V gene has CDR1 LGHDT and CDR2 YNNKEL (reference sequence). The junction had 9 bases not matched to a gene; V was cut back by 3 bases and J by 7 bases. For the CDR3, the DNA is TGTGCCAGCAGCCATCTCGGGACAGGGGGCGCGTCTGGCTACACCTTC. Translated: CASSHLGTGGASGYTF.

This clone was seen once. This chain joins TRBV5-1 and TRBJ2-2, with 7 bases lining up with TRBD2. V trimming: 3 bases; J trimming: 6 bases; junction bases outside the gene matches: 5. The length of the CDR3 is 14 residues. Germline V lookup: CDR1 SGHRS, CDR2 YFSETQ. The CDR3 DNA reads TGCGCCAGCAGCTCCATCGGGGGGTCCGGGGAGCTGTTTTTT. Its translation is CASSSIGGSGELFF.

The chain combines TRBV24-1 with TRBJ2-1; 10 positions agree with TRBD2. Germline V gene data show CDR1 as KGHDR and CDR2 as SFDVKD. This CDR3 is 16 amino acids long. V trimming: 3 bases; J trimming: 8 bases; junction bases outside the gene matches: 9. CDR3 sequence: CATSDPAGTSEYEQFF. CDR3 DNA: TGTGCCACCAGTGATCCCGCCGGGACTAGCGAGTATGAGCAGTTCTTC.

As for this clone: Relative to the germline gene, one junction end is altered; a read error may explain this. The sample contains more than one DNA sequence encoding this CDR3. The chain carries TRBV19 and TRBJ1-1; 8 bases agree with TRBD1. This CDR3 is 13 amino acids long. Germline V gene data show CDR1 as LNHDA and CDR2 as SQIVND (reference sequence). The CDR3 reads CASAGGWYTEAFF. The CDR3 DNA reads as TGTGCCAGTGCAGGGGGCTGGTACACTGAAGCTTTCTTC.

V is TRBV2 and J is TRBJ2-7; the D gene is possibly TRBD1 (6 bases). V dropped 8 bases and J dropped 3 bases, with 23 bases sitting between them. CDR3 size: 16 residues. Germline V CDR1 and CDR2: SNHLY, FYNNEI. DNA of the CDR3: TGTGCCAGCTTAACCGGGCCCCAGGGGAGAGGCTACGAGCAGTACTTC. The encoded protein is CASLTGPQGRGYEQYF. Full variable domain (outside the CDR3, taken from reference TRBV2 and TRBJ2-7): EPEVTQTPSHQVTQMGQEVILRCVPISNHLYFYWYRQILGQKVEFLVSFYNNEISEKSEIFDDQFSVERPDGSNFTLKIRSTKLEDSAMYFCASLTGPQGRGYEQYFGPGTRLTVT.

The chain has TRBV27 and TRBJ1-5, with 9 bases aligning to TRBD1. V shed 6 bases and J 7 bases; nucleotides not matched to a gene: 7. There are 14 residues in the CDR3. CDR1 is MNHEY, CDR2 SMNVEV, per germline (reference sequence). CDR3 region: CASSFTGGRQPQHF. Written as DNA, the CDR3 is TGTGCCAGCAGCTTCACAGGGGGCAGGCAGCCCCAGCATTTT.